This TCR beta chain emerged from a study of a mutant IDH1 vaccine in newly diagnosed glioma. Overall study: Onset of vaccination occurred 4-6 weeks following radiotherapy alone, or with temozolomide cycles. Findings and caveats of the study: Seemingly, pseudoprogression had no relation to changes in the top peripheral T cell clonotypes.

The junction had 3 bases not matched to a gene; V was cut back by 4 bases and J by 3 bases. Germline V CDR1 and CDR2: SGHDT, YYEEEE. CDR3 length: 14 residues. This table comes from immunoSEQ multiplex PCR, and its TCRdb copy is limited to in-frame clones, with some not included. Among approximately 36,000 clones listed, roughly 80% were seen once. Specified time point: week 11, during vaccination. One vaccine dose held 300 ug of mutant IDH1 20-mer peptide and came with topical imiquimod. Of note for this clone: The antigen is not known.

The sequence was collected from a woman aged 25 to 39 with glioma. Some clones in this sample may be carry-over from other donors' samples. The chain uses TRBV5-6 and TRBJ2-7; 11 bases are shared with TRBD1. The material sequenced was peripheral blood mononuclear cells (PBMCs), taken from a glioma patient whose treatment included an IDH1 peptide vaccine. CDR3 bases: TGTGCCAGCAGCCCGGGACAGGGGGGCTACGAGCAGTACTTC. Its translation: CASSPGQGGYEQYF.